The 15 T cell receptor beta chains below were found in one sample sequenced in a study of T cells in Graves' hyperthyroidism and ophthalmopathy. Amplification of TCR beta CDR3 regions was performed using RNA transcripts as template. HTBI primers drove first-round RT-PCR of the TCR CDR3. MiXCR was run by TCRdb on the multiplex PCR reads, yielding one entry per CDR3 protein. The data show 300,000 to 500,000 distinct CDR3 sequences, under 15% seen once. Sequenced: blood. Source of these receptors: a woman aged 25-40 years with Graves' hyperthyroidism.

The J gene is TRBJ2-2, the V gene TRBV10-1; D may be TRBD1 or TRBD2 (5 bases each). V lost 0 bases and J 2 bases, leaving 22 bases between the germline ends. This CDR3 is 20 amino acids long. Germline-derived CDR1 and CDR2 are WNHNN and SYGVQD (reference sequence). CDR3 sequence: CASSESLPGPSKPNTGELFF. Here the CDR3 DNA reads TGCGCCAGCAGTGAGTCTTTGCCGGGACCTAGTAAGCCAAACACCGGGGAGCTGTTTTTT.

This clonotype was recorded a few times. The chain has TRBV20-1 and TRBJ2-6, with D hard to call. The CDR3 has 16 residues. Germline V gives CDR1 DFQATT, CDR2 SNEGSKA (reference sequence). Trimming shortened V by 0 bases and J by 0 bases, and 9 bases separated the two germline ends. CDR3 DNA: TGCAGTGCTAGAGACACTGGAATCTCTGGGGCCAACGTCCTGACTTTC. Its protein is CSARDTGISGANVLTF.

The chain joins TRBV4-2 to TRBJ2-4; 8 nucleotides agree with TRBD2. V shed 4 bases, J shed 6 bases, and the junction held 14 bases outside the gene matches. Germline CDR1 reads LGHNA; CDR2 reads YNFKEQ. This CDR3 comprises 17 residues. The chain's CDR3 is CASSPSPLGLALNIQYF. The DNA for the CDR3 is TGTGCCAGCAGCCCAAGTCCCCTCGGACTAGCTCTAAACATTCAGTACTTC.

The table lists this clonotype with a few counts. The rearrangement links TRBV7-9 to TRBJ2-1, with 8 bases aligning to TRBD2. Germline V gene data show CDR1 as SEHNR and CDR2 as FQNEAQ (reference sequence). The trim removed 5 bases at V and 10 bases at J, leaving 7 bases unmatched. The length of the CDR3 is 13 residues. CDR3 protein: CASSQMKRGEQFF. The CDR3 DNA reads TGTGCCAGCAGCCAGATGAAGCGGGGGGAGCAGTTCTTC. Looking up the rest from reference TRBV7-9 and TRBJ2-1 gives the full variable domain: DTGVSQNPRHKITKRGQNVTFRCDPISEHNRLYWYRQTLGQGPEFLTYFQNEAQLEKSRLLSDRFSAERPKGSFSTLEIQRTEQGDSAMYLCASSQMKRGEQFFGPGTRLTVL.

In its sample, this clonotype was seen many times. V gene TRBV20-1 combines with J gene TRBJ1-5; D may be TRBD1 (5 bases). Per the germline V gene, CDR1 is DFQATT and CDR2 is SNEGSKA (reference sequence). CDR3 length: 13 amino acids. Trimming removed 1 base at V and 1 base at J, with 5 bases between. The CDR3 reads CSARGDSNQPQHF. CDR3 coding DNA: TGCAGTGCTAGAGGGGACAGCAATCAGCCCCAGCATTTT.

This chain joins TRBV19 and TRBJ2-1; tentatively, D is TRBD1 or TRBD2 (5 bases each). CDR3 length equals 14 residues. CDR1 is LNHDA and CDR2 is SQIVND in the germline V gene (reference sequence). Trimming cost V 10 bases and J 0 bases, with 13 bases left between them. The chain's CDR3 is CATRDASSYNEQFF. CDR3 coding DNA: TGTGCCACACGGGACGCGAGCTCCTACAATGAGCAGTTCTTC.

This clonotype was found many times. V usage is TRBV18 and J usage is TRBJ2-7, with D tentatively TRBD2 (5 bases). V lost 0 bases to trimming and J lost 6 bases, with 15 bases between them. The CDR3 totals 15 residues. The germline V gene encodes CDR1 KGHSH and CDR2 LQKENI. As DNA, the CDR3 is TGTGCCAGCTCACCACCGTCCCGAGACGAGGGCGAGCAGTACTTC. It encodes CASSPPSRDEGEQYF.

This clonotype was detected a few times. The CDR3 here is CASSQDRALGETQYF. The CDR3 bases are TGTGCCAGCAGCCAAGATCGCGCCTTGGGAGAGACCCAGTACTTC. The chain recombines TRBV14 with TRBJ2-5; the D is unclear. This CDR3 region has 15 residues. CDR1 and CDR2 (germline): SGHDN, FVKESK. V lost 0 bases, J lost 4 bases, and 12 bases lay in between.

This clonotype was observed once. The chain combines TRBV5-1 with TRBJ2-1, with 8 bases identical to TRBD2. Germline V gene data show CDR1 as SGHRS and CDR2 as YFSETQ. The CDR3 length is 18 residues. V shed 4 bases and J 3 bases; nucleotides not matched to a gene: 15. CDR3 in amino acids: CASSPGSSGRAIYNEQFF. For the CDR3, the DNA is TGCGCCAGCAGCCCGGGGTCTAGCGGGCGTGCAATCTACAATGAGCAGTTCTTC.

The sample holds many counts of this clonotype. CDR3 residues: CASSQDWVIQETQYF. The CDR3 nucleotides read TGTGCCAGCAGCCAAGATTGGGTCATCCAAGAGACCCAGTACTTC. The chain has TRBV3-1 and TRBJ2-5; D not resolved. V lost 0 bases, J lost 1 base, and 9 bases lay in between. The CDR3 covers 15 residues. CDR1 and CDR2 (germline): LGHDT, YNNKEL (reference sequence).

This clonotype was seen a handful of times. A junction end diverges from the germline sequence, so it may reflect a read error. The CDR3 is CANSQFRGGTDTQYF. CDR3 DNA: TGTGCCAACTCACAATTCCGCGGAGGCACAGATACGCAGTATTTT. The chain links TRBV18 to TRBJ2-3; D remains unclear. Germline V lookup: CDR1 KGHSH, CDR2 LQKENI. The CDR3 contains 15 residues.

This clonotype has just a few counts. The chain couples TRBV28 to TRBJ2-3; D is perhaps TRBD2 (6 bases). The ends were cut back, 4 bases at V and 2 bases at J, with 13 bases in the middle. CDR3 length: 15 amino acids. Germline V gives CDR1 MDHEN, CDR2 SYDVKM. The CDR3 DNA reads as TGTGCCAGCAGTTCACCGGCGGGACCCACAGATACGCAGTATTTT. This gives the protein CASSSPAGPTDTQYF. Full variable domain (remainder filled in from reference TRBV28 and TRBJ2-3): DVKVTQSSRYLVKRTGEKVFLECVQDMDHENMFWYRQDPGLGLRLIYFSYDVKMKEKGDIPEGYSVSREKKERFSLILESASTNQTSMYLCASSSPAGPTDTQYFGPGTRLTVL.

The chain carries TRBV7-9 and TRBJ2-1; 10 positions match TRBD2. CDR3 length: 14 residues. CDR1 and CDR2 from the germline V gene are SEHNR and FQNEAQ (reference sequence). V gave up 1 base and J gave up 8 bases; unmatched junction bases: 2. CDR3 loop: CASSLEGTSDEQFF. As DNA, the CDR3 is TGTGCCAGCAGCTTAGAAGGGACTAGCGATGAGCAGTTCTTC. The full variable domain, with the rest looked up from reference TRBV7-9 and TRBJ2-1, is DTGVSQNPRHKITKRGQNVTFRCDPISEHNRLYWYRQTLGQGPEFLTYFQNEAQLEKSRLLSDRFSAERPKGSFSTLEIQRTEQGDSAMYLCASSLEGTSDEQFFGPGTRLTVL.

This clonotype was counted only a few times. This sequence joins TRBV6-1 and TRBJ2-7, with D perhaps assigned TRBD1 or TRBD2 (6 bases each). V was pared by 5 bases and J by 4 bases, with 21 bases between. The CDR3 has 16 amino acids. Germline lookup yields CDR1 MNHNS and CDR2 SASEGT. CDR3 protein: CASSPQVGGSQYEQYF. The CDR3 DNA follows: TGTGCCAGCAGTCCCCAGGTGGGGGGCTCTCAATACGAGCAGTACTTC.

This clonotype was counted once. The chain links TRBV6-1 to TRBJ1-2, with TRBD1 matching over 8 bases. The ends lost 2 bases at V and 3 bases at J; junction bases unmatched: 14. The CDR3 has 18 residues. Germline CDR1 MNHNS, CDR2 SASEGT. CDR3 sequence: CASSETRGRGRSDYGYTF. For the CDR3, the DNA is TGTGCCAGCAGTGAAACCCGGGGCAGGGGGCGGTCCGACTATGGCTACACCTTC.